This T cell receptor beta chain derives from a study of T cell responses to AZD1222 COVID-19 vaccine. Overall study results and limits: Baseline seropositivity characterized only a handful of AZD1222 recipients. All repertoire sampling was performed exclusively after the peak T cell response. Clonal diversity may have been underestimated in mostly white British donors.

Concerning this clone itself: What it binds is unknown.

The germline CDR1 and CDR2 sequences are SGHNT and YYREEE (reference sequence). The trim removed 2 bases at V and 5 bases at J, leaving 9 bases unmatched. The CDR3 covers 15 residues. Sequencing was performed with immunoSEQ multiplex PCR; in TCRdb, only in-frame clones are kept and a portion is missing. The sample lists more than 120,000 clones, 70% to 90% occurring once. This chain joins TRBV5-4 and TRBJ2-5, with 7 bases matching TRBD1. Sequenced here: peripheral blood, sampled 28 days after the second AZD1222 dose. The sequence was collected from an adult who received the AZD1222 COVID-19 vaccine. CDR3 DNA: TGTGCCAGCAGCTTCCCTGGGACAGCAGAGGAGACCCAGTACTTC. It specifies CASSFPGTAEETQYF.